Each of the 4 T cell receptor beta chains below was sequenced from the same sample in a study of T cells in Graves' hyperthyroidism and ophthalmopathy. Amplification of TCR beta CDR3 regions used RNA as the template. With the HTBI primer set, the TCR CDR3 went through a first round of RT-PCR. TCRdb re-derived calls from the multiplex PCR reads in MiXCR, one entry per CDR3 protein. The data show roughly 570,000 distinct CDR3 sequences, 46% seen once. Sequencing used peripheral blood or thyroid tissue (not recorded which). The receptors here all came from a woman between 18 and 30 years old with Graves' hyperthyroidism.

A few counts support this clonotype. The chain is built from TRBV20-1 and TRBJ2-6; D gene uncertain. The V gene lost 5 bases and the J gene lost 6 bases, with 5 bases spanning the gap. Germline V gives CDR1 DFQATT, CDR2 SNEGSKA (reference sequence). The CDR3 spans 11 residues. The DNA of the CDR3 is TGCAGTGCTGGATCGGCCAACGTCCTGACTTTC. Translation: CSAGSANVLTF.

The rearrangement links TRBV11-2 to TRBJ2-5, with D perhaps matching TRBD1 (5 bases). The V end lost 2 bases, the J end lost 4 bases, and 11 bases lay between the germline ends. CDR1 and CDR2 from the germline V gene are SGHAT and FQNNGV. The CDR3 is 14 residues long. CDR3 in DNA: TGTGCCAGCAGCTTATTGGGGCCGAGAGAGACCCAGTACTTC. Its translation: CASSLLGPRETQYF.

This clonotype came up many times. V and J are TRBV5-1 and TRBJ2-7, with 9 bases fitting TRBD2. V shed 4 bases and J 6 bases; nucleotides not matched to a gene: 11. CDR3 length equals 15 residues. Per the germline V gene, CDR1 is SGHRS and CDR2 is YFSETQ. CDR3 protein: CASSESSGIVFEQYF. The CDR3 DNA reads TGCGCCAGCAGCGAATCTAGCGGGATCGTTTTCGAGCAGTACTTC.

The CDR3 protein is CASSMIWDEQFF. CDR3 DNA: TGTGCCAGTAGTATGATTTGGGATGAGCAGTTCTTC. The chain links TRBV19 to TRBJ2-1; D not certain. The CDR3 length is 12 residues. Trimming cost V 3 bases and J 8 bases, with 8 bases left between them. Germline V gives CDR1 LNHDA, CDR2 SQIVND (reference sequence).